This TCR beta chain was identified in a study of blood T cell repertoires in COVID-19. Deletions cut 1 base from V and 7 bases from J, with 8 bases between. CDR1 is LNHNV, CDR2 YYDKDF, per germline (reference sequence). The CDR3 contains 13 residues. Generated by immunoSEQ multiplex PCR, the TCRdb table keeps only in-frame clones and is missing some. The data hold 220,000 or so clones, with around 82% observed a single time. The sample consisted of peripheral blood. The gene calls are TRBV15 and TRBJ2-1, with D perhaps TRBD2 (6 bases). The TCR sequence derives from a woman in her twenties or thirties who had recovered from COVID-19. The DNA of the CDR3 is TGTGCCACCAGCAGAGGGAGGGGTAATGAGCAGTTCTTC. Its translation is CATSRGRGNEQFF.